These T cell receptor beta chains were read from a single sample in a study of blood T cell repertoires in COVID-19. The protocol was immunoSEQ multiplex PCR, while the TCRdb copy is restricted to in-frame clones and leaves out a portion. Of some 300,000 clones in the sample, just under 90% were seen once. The sample comprised PBMCs or T cells enriched from blood (not recorded which). The source is a woman between 25 and 40 years old who had recovered from COVID-19. Each CDR3 is given with its conserved first and last residue. The order of the fields is D gene, clone size, V gene, CDR3 length, J gene, CDR3 DNA, CDR3 protein. A D gene is named only where the DNA matches it firmly. Not every row has a clone size; where given, it reads once, few, many or a size class.

d_gene: .; abundance: .; v_gene: TRBV9; len: 14; j_gene: TRBJ2-5; CDR3nt: TGTGCCAGCAGCCCCCTGGCAGGCGGGGAGACCCAGTACTTC; CDR3aa: CASSPLAGGETQYF
d_gene: .; abundance: .; v_gene: TRBV15; len: 17; j_gene: TRBJ1-2; CDR3nt: TGTGCCACCAGCAGAGATCTGGGGAGGATCGAGGGGAAAGGCTACACCTTC; CDR3aa: CATSRDLGRIEGKGYTF
d_gene: TRBD1; abundance: .; v_gene: TRBV2; len: 15; j_gene: TRBJ2-2; CDR3nt: TGTGCCAGCAGTCGACAGGGTTCGAACACCGGGGAGCTGTTTTTT; CDR3aa: CASSRQGSNTGELFF
d_gene: TRBD1; abundance: .; v_gene: TRBV6-5; len: 15; j_gene: TRBJ1-4; CDR3nt: TGTGCCAGCAGGCGAATAGGACAGGGGGATGAAAAACTGTTTTTT; CDR3aa: CASRRIGQGDEKLFF
d_gene: TRBD1; abundance: .; v_gene: TRBV25-1; len: 13; j_gene: TRBJ1-2; CDR3nt: TGTGCCAGCAGCGCGACAGGGCGCTATGGCTACACCTTC; CDR3aa: CASSATGRYGYTF
d_gene: TRBD2; abundance: .; v_gene: TRBV13; len: 17; j_gene: TRBJ2-2; CDR3nt: TGTGCCAGCAGCGACATAAGCGGGAGGGGCAATACCGGGGAGCTGTTTTTT; CDR3aa: CASSDISGRGNTGELFF
d_gene: TRBD1; abundance: .; v_gene: TRBV18; len: 19; j_gene: TRBJ2-3; CDR3nt: TGTGCCAGCTCACCACTAAAGGGACAGCCCCAATTACGCACAGATACGCAGTATTTT; CDR3aa: CASSPLKGQPQLRTDTQYF
d_gene: TRBD1; abundance: once; v_gene: TRBV7-2; len: 16; j_gene: TRBJ1-5; CDR3nt: TGTGCCAGCAGCCTCGACAGGGTGGGACTCAATCAGCCCCAGCATTTT; CDR3aa: CASSLDRVGLNQPQHF
d_gene: .; abundance: .; v_gene: TRBV15; len: 14; j_gene: TRBJ2-4; CDR3nt: TGTGCCACCAGCAGAGATGCGCGGGGAGACATTCAGTACTTC; CDR3aa: CATSRDARGDIQYF
d_gene: .; abundance: .; v_gene: TRBV9; len: 15; j_gene: TRBJ1-1; CDR3nt: TGTGCCAGCAGCGCCCTCCTCATTGGGGCTACTGAAGCTTTCTTT; CDR3aa: CASSALLIGATEAFF